The T cell receptor beta chain described here comes from a study of shared clonotypes between healthy human individuals. Study conclusions and caveats: An anticipated effect of sequencing depth on clonotype sharing among donors was recognized. Generation of non-shared clonotypes was less probable than generation of clonotypes shared by all four donors. Sampling used blood alone; tissue repertoires probably differ.

Naivety among CD8 cells was defined by CD45RO negativity and positive CCR7 selection, thereby excluding terminally differentiated effector memory CD45RA+ cells. There were no recent acute infections or vaccinations among the donors, who were healthy HIV-negative adults. CDR3 length: 13 amino acids. The germline V gene encodes CDR1 LNHDA and CDR2 SQIVND (reference sequence). V gave up 2 bases and J gave up 6 bases, with 11 bases separating them. Sequencing was performed with immunoSEQ multiplex PCR; in TCRdb, only in-frame clones are kept and a portion is missing. Seen here are 2 million to 2.5 million clones, roughly 91% observed once, and the top ten hold roughly 1.7%. A word on this clone: Antigen: not known.

This clonotype was sampled from a man younger than 35 in good health. Some clones in this sample may be carry-over from other donors' samples. Specimen: naive CD8+ T cells from PBMCs. The rearrangement uses TRBV19 and TRBJ2-7, with D possibly matching TRBD2 (7 bases). Here the CDR3 DNA reads TGTGCCAGTAGTATATCGGGGGGCCGCGAGCAGTACTTC. Residues: CASSISGGREQYF.